This passage covers 21 T cell receptor beta chains from one sample sequenced in a study of shared clonotypes between healthy human individuals. Assay used: immunoSEQ multiplex PCR; TCRdb lists only in-frame clones, some missing. The sample lists approximately 340,000 clones, around 67% occurring once. Input material: memory CD4+ T cells sorted from blood. Subset defined: CD45RA-negative fraction. The receptor set was obtained from a man between 25 and 39 years old in good health.

The chain links TRBV7-2 to TRBJ2-5, with 7 bases that match TRBD1. The V and J ends lost 4 bases and 1 base, in that order; junction bases with no gene match: 6. This CDR3 spans 15 amino acids. In germline, CDR1 is SGHTA, CDR2 FQGNSA. In DNA form, the CDR3 reads TGTGCCAGCAGCTACCGAAGGGGGCCCCAAGAGACCCAGTACTTC. Residues: CASSYRRGPQETQYF. The full variable domain, completed using reference TRBV7-2 and TRBJ2-5, is GAGVSQSPSNKVTEKGKDVELRCDPISGHTALYWYRQSLGQGLEFLIYFQGNSAPDKSGLPSDRFSAERTGGSVSTLTIQRTQQEDSAVYLCASSYRRGPQETQYFGPGTRLLVL.

As to this clone: The same CDR3 arises from other DNA sequences in this sample as well. The genes are TRBV29-1 and TRBJ2-5, with 7 bases fitting TRBD2. The CDR3 is 12 amino acids. Germline lookup yields CDR1 SQVTM and CDR2 ANQGSEA. V lost 7 bases to trimming and J lost 2 bases; unmatched junction nucleotides: 4. CDR3 bases: TGCAGCGGCCGAGCGGGGCAAGAGACCCAGTACTTC. It translates to CSGRAGQETQYF.

J is TRBJ2-7 and V is TRBV7-2; D not resolved. The CDR3 spans 13 residues. CDR1 is SGHTA and CDR2 is FQGNSA in the germline V gene. V shed 2 bases and J shed 6 bases, with 11 bases lying between them. CDR3 in DNA: TGTGCCAGCAGCTTACCTAGTCTCCGCGAGCAGTACTTC. Its protein is CASSLPSLREQYF.

V and J are TRBV9 and TRBJ1-5; 8 positions agree with TRBD1. V lost 3 bases to trimming and J lost 2 bases; unmatched junction nucleotides: 1. The CDR3 covers 14 residues. Germline assignment: CDR1 SGDLS and CDR2 YYNGEE. The CDR3 DNA reads TGTGCCAGCAGCGAGACAGGGGGCAATCAGCCCCAGCATTTT. Residues: CASSETGGNQPQHF. Based on the CDR3 plus reference TRBV9 and TRBJ1-5, the full variable domain is DSGVTQTPKHLITATGQRVTLRCSPRSGDLSVYWYQQSLDQGLQFLIQYYNGEERAKGNILERFSAQQFPDLHSELNLSSLELGDSALYFCASSETGGNQPQHFGDGTRLSIL.

V is TRBV4-2 and J is TRBJ2-7; D gene uncertain. V lost 1 base, J lost 2 bases, and 12 bases lay in between. There are 15 residues in the CDR3. CDR1 is LGHNA, CDR2 YNFKEQ, per germline. CDR3 nucleotide sequence: TGTGCCAGCAGCCAAGCCAGCCCAACCACCTACGAGCAGTACTTC. Encoded protein: CASSQASPTTYEQYF.

The V and J genes are TRBV7-2 and TRBJ2-2, with a tentative D call TRBD2 (5 bases). CDR3 length equals 14 residues. Looked up from germline, CDR1 is SGHTA and CDR2 is FQGNSA. V was shortened by 6 bases and J by 5 bases, with 13 bases between the two germline ends. The CDR3 protein is CASRVGVDTGELFF. The CDR3 DNA sequence: TGTGCCAGCAGGGTGGGAGTGGATACCGGGGAGCTGTTTTTT.

This clone was picked up many times. J is TRBJ2-4 and V is TRBV30; possibly TRBD2 for D (5 bases). The V gene lost 0 bases and the J gene lost 0 bases, with 6 bases spanning the gap. This CDR3 region has 14 residues. Germline assignment: CDR1 GTSNPN and CDR2 SVGIG (reference sequence). The CDR3 protein is CAWSVGVAKNIQYF. The DNA of the CDR3 is TGTGCCTGGAGTGTCGGGGTAGCCAAAAACATTCAGTACTTC.

This chain uses TRBV30 with TRBJ2-7, with 10 bases that match TRBD1. The length of the CDR3 is 14 residues. Per germline, CDR1 GTSNPN and CDR2 SVGIG (reference sequence). V lost 5 bases and J lost 3; bases outside the gene matches: 7. This chain's CDR3 is CAWRRWDRGYEQYF. CDR3 in DNA: TGTGCCTGGCGTCGTTGGGACAGGGGCTACGAGCAGTACTTC.

The chain is built from TRBV7-3 and TRBJ2-5; TRBD2 matches at 8 bases. Germline V gene lookup returns CDR1 SGHTA and CDR2 FQGTGA. With 0 bases clipped from V and 3 bases from J, the junction kept 0 bases outside the gene matches. The CDR3 extends over 14 amino acids. The CDR3 spells CASSLTSGKETQYF. The CDR3 DNA is TGTGCCAGCAGCTTAACTAGCGGGAAAGAGACCCAGTACTTC.

This clone was detected only a few times. The V call is TRBV7-2, the J call TRBJ2-7; D possibly corresponds to TRBD1 (5 bases). Germline assignment: CDR1 SGHTA and CDR2 FQGNSA. Trimming removed 4 bases at V and 7 bases at J, with 11 bases between. The CDR3 runs to 12 residues. CDR3 in DNA: TGTGCCAGCAGCTCTGGACACCCTGAGCAGTACTTC. Its translation: CASSSGHPEQYF.

V and J are TRBV6-1 and TRBJ1-4; 12 bases map to TRBD1. The CDR3 extends over 15 amino acids. CDR1 and CDR2 (germline): MNHNS, SASEGT. The CDR3 DNA reads as TGTGGGGCCGCGGGGACAGGGGGCGCAGGGAAGGAACTGTTTTTT. Its translation is CGAAGTGGAGKELFF.

The V call is TRBV19, the J call TRBJ2-2; 11 bases are shared with TRBD2. This CDR3 has 15 residues. The trim removed 6 bases at V and 5 bases at J, leaving 5 bases unmatched. Germline V CDR1 and CDR2: LNHDA, SQIVND (reference sequence). The CDR3 loop reads CASRPTSGSTGELFF. CDR3 coding DNA: TGTGCCAGTAGACCAACTAGCGGGAGTACCGGGGAGCTGTTTTTT.

The gene calls are TRBV4-3 and TRBJ1-2; D is unresolved. Trimming took off 1 base at V and 6 bases at J, with 3 bases between the two ends. This CDR3 spans 11 amino acids. Germline CDR1 is LGHNA and CDR2 is YSLEER. The CDR3 spells CASSQGHGYTF. CDR3 bases: TGCGCCAGCAGCCAAGGTCATGGCTACACCTTC.

The V call is TRBV29-1, the J call TRBJ2-5; TRBD2 might be the D (6 bases). V was cut by 5 bases and J by 4 bases, with 8 bases left in between. Looked up from germline, CDR1 is SQVTM and CDR2 is ANQGSEA. CDR3 size: 11 residues. CDR3 amino acids: CSVIGGETQYF. The CDR3 nucleotides read TGCAGCGTTATCGGGGGAGAGACCCAGTACTTC.

Here the CDR3 DNA reads TGTGCCAGCAGCGACTCGGGACAGGGGGCATGGGGCTACACCTTC. Translation gives CASSDSGQGAWGYTF. The chain links TRBV9 to TRBJ1-2; 12 bases fit TRBD1. Losses at the gene ends were 3 bases for V and 8 bases for J; bases not matched to a gene: 8. The germline gives CDR1 SGDLS, CDR2 YYNGEE. CDR3 length: 15 residues.

There are a few counts of this clone. This sequence joins TRBV20-1 and TRBJ2-5; D gene unclear. Per germline, CDR1 DFQATT and CDR2 SNEGSKA (reference sequence). CDR3 size: 11 residues. V was shortened by 3 bases and J by 4 bases, with 6 bases between the two germline ends. The CDR3: CSARFIETQYF. The CDR3 DNA reads as TGCAGTGCTAGGTTCATAGAGACCCAGTACTTC.

This rearrangement joins TRBV19 to TRBJ2-3, with no clear D. The CDR3 spans 16 residues. Germline assignment: CDR1 LNHDA and CDR2 SQIVND (reference sequence). V was trimmed by 3 bases and J by 0 bases, leaving 13 bases between them. CDR3 coding DNA: TGTGCCAGTAGTATGGGCCAGCTAAGGAGCACAGATACGCAGTATTTT. This translates into CASSMGQLRSTDTQYF.

This clone was detected only a few times. The chain uses TRBV4-3 and TRBJ1-4; 10 bases line up with TRBD1. J gave up 7 bases and V 1 base, and 6 bases lay outside the gene matches. This CDR3 contains 16 residues. Germline-derived CDR1 and CDR2 are LGHNA and YSLEER. The CDR3 DNA sequence: TGCGCCAGCAGCCAAGGGACAGGGGGAGGTATTGAAAAACTGTTTTTT. Encoded protein: CASSQGTGGGIEKLFF.

The gene calls are TRBV6-5 and TRBJ1-2; a weak D match, TRBD1 (5 bases). Trimming took 4 bases from V and 7 from J, leaving 19 bases between them. Germline CDR1 reads MNHEY; CDR2 reads SVGAGI. The CDR3 extends over 15 amino acids. CDR3 sequence: CASSSGWGETSGYTF. The CDR3 DNA reads as TGTGCCAGCAGTTCGGGGTGGGGCGAGACGAGTGGCTACACCTTC.

The V call is TRBV18, the J call TRBJ2-1; TRBD2 matches at 8 bases. The germline CDR1 and CDR2 sequences are KGHSH and LQKENI. The CDR3 spans 15 residues. V trimming: 0 bases; J trimming: 3 bases; junction bases outside the gene matches: 1. CDR3 protein: CASSPPTSVYNEQFF. CDR3 nucleotides: TGTGCCAGCTCACCACCGACTAGCGTCTACAATGAGCAGTTCTTC.

The chain has TRBV5-4 and TRBJ2-7; 9 bases map to TRBD1. The CDR3 spans 16 residues. V was clipped by 2 bases and J by 1 base; unmatched bases: 7. In germline, CDR1 is SGHNT, CDR2 YYREEE (reference sequence). CDR3 loop: CASSLGLGQGSYEQYF. The CDR3 DNA reads as TGTGCCAGCAGCTTAGGTTTGGGACAGGGATCCTACGAGCAGTACTTC.